This T cell receptor beta chain comes out of a study of cytomegalovirus exposure and HLA in healthy donors. Study results and caveats: According to the study, about 180 TCR beta chains were cytomegalovirus-associated.

This PCR relied on a set of 60 Vbeta primers and 13 Jbeta primers. Libraries were prepared by immunoSEQ multiplex PCR; TCRdb keeps only in-frame clonotypes and omits some of them. The sample lists hundreds of thousands of clones; 60% to 85% were seen once. V was shortened by 0 bases and J by 11 bases, with 19 bases between the two germline ends. The germline V gene encodes CDR1 LGHNA and CDR2 YNFKEQ. This CDR3 is built from 15 residues. Of note for this clone: Its antigen remains unidentified.

The clonotype originates from a man aged 40-55 years in good health and CMV-seronegative. The sample consisted of PBMCs. The J gene is TRBJ1-2, the V gene TRBV4-2; possibly TRBD1 for D (6 bases). CDR3 residues: CASSQDLMTGPKYTF. The CDR3 region has the DNA TGTGCCAGCAGCCAAGACCTAATGACAGGACCCAAGTACACCTTC.